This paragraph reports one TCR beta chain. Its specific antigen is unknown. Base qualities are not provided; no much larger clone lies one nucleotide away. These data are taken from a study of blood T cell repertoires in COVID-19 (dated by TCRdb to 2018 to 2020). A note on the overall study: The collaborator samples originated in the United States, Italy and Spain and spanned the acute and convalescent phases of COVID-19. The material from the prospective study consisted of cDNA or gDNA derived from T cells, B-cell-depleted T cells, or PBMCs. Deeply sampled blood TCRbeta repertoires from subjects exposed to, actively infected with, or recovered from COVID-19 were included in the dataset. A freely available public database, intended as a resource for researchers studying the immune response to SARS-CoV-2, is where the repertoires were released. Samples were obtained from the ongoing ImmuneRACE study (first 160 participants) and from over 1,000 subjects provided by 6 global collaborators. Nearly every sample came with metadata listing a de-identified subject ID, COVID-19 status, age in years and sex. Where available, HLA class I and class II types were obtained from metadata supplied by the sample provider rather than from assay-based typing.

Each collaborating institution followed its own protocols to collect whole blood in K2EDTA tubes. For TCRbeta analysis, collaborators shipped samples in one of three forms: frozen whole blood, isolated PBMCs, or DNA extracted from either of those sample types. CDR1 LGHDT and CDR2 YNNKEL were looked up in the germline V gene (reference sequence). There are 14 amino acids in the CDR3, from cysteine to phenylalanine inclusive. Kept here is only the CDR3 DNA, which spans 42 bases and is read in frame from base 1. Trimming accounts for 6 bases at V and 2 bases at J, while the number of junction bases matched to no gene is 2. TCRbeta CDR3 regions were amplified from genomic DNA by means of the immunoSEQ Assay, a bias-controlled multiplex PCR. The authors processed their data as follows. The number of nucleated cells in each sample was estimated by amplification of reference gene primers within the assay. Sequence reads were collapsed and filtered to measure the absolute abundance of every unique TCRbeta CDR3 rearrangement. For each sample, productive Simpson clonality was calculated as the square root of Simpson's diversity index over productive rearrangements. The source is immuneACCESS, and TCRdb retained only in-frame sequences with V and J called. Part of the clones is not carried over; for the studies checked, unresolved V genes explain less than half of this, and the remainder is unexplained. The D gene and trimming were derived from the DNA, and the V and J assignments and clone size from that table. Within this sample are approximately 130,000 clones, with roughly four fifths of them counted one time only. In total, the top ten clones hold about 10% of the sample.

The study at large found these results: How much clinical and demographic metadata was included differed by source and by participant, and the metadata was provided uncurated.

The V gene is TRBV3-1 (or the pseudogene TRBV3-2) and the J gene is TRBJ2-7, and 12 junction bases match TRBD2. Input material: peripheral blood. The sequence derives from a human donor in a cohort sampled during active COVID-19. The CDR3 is CASRRTSGAYEQYF. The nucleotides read TGTGCCAGCAGGCGGACTAGCGGGGCCTACGAGCAGTACTTC.